A selection of T cell receptor beta chains follows, all from one sample in a study of control samples from healthy donors and cancer patients. Method: immunoSEQ multiplex PCR; TCRdb's copy keeps in-frame clones and lacks some. There are 150,000 to 200,000 clones in the sample; 70% to 90% occur only once, and 12% lies in the top ten. The specimen sequenced was blood. The receptor source for this set is a man aged 30 to 45 in good health. CDR3s include the opening cysteine and the closing phenylalanine or tryptophan. A D gene is named only where the DNA matches it firmly. Where a row states a size, it is once, few, many or the class of an expanded clone; other rows omit it.

V: TRBV6-5; size: .; D: TRBD1; J: TRBJ1-3; CDR3: CASTLDRAGNTIYF; DNA: TGTGCCAGCACCCTGGACAGGGCTGGAAACACCATATATTTT
V: TRBV3-1/TRBV3-2; size: few; D: .; J: TRBJ1-5; CDR3: CASSQGGVGRPQHF; DNA: TGTGCCAGCAGCCAGGGAGGCGTTGGACGGCCCCAGCATTTT
V: TRBV28; size: .; D: .; J: TRBJ1-2; CDR3: CASSFLGYGYTF; DNA: TGTGCCAGCAGTTTTTTAGGATATGGCTACACCTTC
V: TRBV11-2; size: .; D: .; J: TRBJ2-7; CDR3: CASSLRRLARYEQYF; DNA: TGTGCCAGCAGCTTAAGGCGCCTAGCGCGGTACGAGCAGTACTTC
V: TRBV6-1; size: .; D: TRBD1; J: TRBJ2-5; CDR3: CASSEEELGQGDQETQYF; DNA: TGTGCCAGCAGTGAAGAGGAGTTAGGACAGGGGGACCAAGAGACCCAGTACTTC
V: TRBV6-5; size: .; D: .; J: TRBJ2-4; CDR3: CASSYPRQRDIQYF; DNA: TGTGCCAGCAGTTACCCGAGACAGAGGGACATTCAGTACTTC
V: TRBV19; size: .; D: .; J: TRBJ1-5; CDR3: CASSIRGIGNQPQHF; DNA: TGTGCCAGTAGTATAAGGGGAATAGGCAATCAGCCCCAGCATTTT
V: TRBV27; size: once; D: .; J: TRBJ2-7; CDR3: CASSQPTLDEQYF; DNA: TGTGCCAGCAGTCAGCCGACCCTGGACGAGCAGTACTTC
V: TRBV5-6; size: .; D: .; J: TRBJ2-4; CDR3: CASSLSNIQYF; DNA: TGTGCCAGCAGCTTGTCAAACATTCAGTACTTC
V: TRBV2; size: once; D: TRBD2; J: TRBJ2-2; CDR3: CASSIWTRGDEELFF; DNA: TGTGCCAGCAGTATTTGGACTAGGGGTGATGAGGAGCTGTTTTTT
V: TRBV4-2; size: few; D: .; J: TRBJ2-1; CDR3: CASSQDPATTTYNEQFF; DNA: TGTGCCAGCAGCCAAGATCCGGCCACCACGACTTACAATGAGCAGTTCTTC
V: TRBV29-1; size: .; D: .; J: TRBJ2-1; CDR3: CSVGSINLRSYNEQFF; DNA: TGCAGCGTTGGTAGTATAAATTTGAGGTCCTACAATGAGCAGTTCTTC
V: TRBV25-1; size: .; D: TRBD1; J: TRBJ1-6; CDR3: CASSGKEGARTGNSPLHF; DNA: TGTGCCAGCAGTGGGAAGGAGGGGGCAAGAACGGGAAATTCACCCCTCCACTTT
V: TRBV7-3; size: .; D: TRBD2; J: TRBJ2-2; CDR3: CASSEAGAGELFF; DNA: TGTGCCAGCAGCGAAGCGGGGGCCGGGGAGCTGTTTTTT
V: TRBV5-4; size: .; D: TRBD2; J: TRBJ2-3; CDR3: CASSLGGGGGTDTQYF; DNA: TGTGCCAGCAGCTTGGGCGGGGGGGGTGGCACAGATACGCAGTATTTT
V: TRBV7-9; size: .; D: TRBD2; J: TRBJ2-1; CDR3: CASSPREGRSYNEQFF; DNA: TGTGCCAGCAGCCCTAGGGAGGGGCGTTCCTACAATGAGCAGTTCTTC
V: TRBV10-3; size: .; D: .; J: TRBJ1-5; CDR3: CAISEQGTGSQPQHF; DNA: TGTGCCATCAGTGAGCAGGGTACTGGTAGTCAGCCCCAGCATTTT
V: TRBV4-1; size: .; D: .; J: TRBJ1-4; CDR3: CASQLTRTTNEKLFF; DNA: TGCGCCAGCCAACTTACAAGAACCACAAATGAAAAACTGTTTTTT
V: TRBV9; size: .; D: .; J: TRBJ1-2; CDR3: CASSVLDGNYGYTF; DNA: TGTGCCAGCAGCGTACTGGACGGTAACTATGGCTACACCTTC
V: TRBV28; size: .; D: .; J: TRBJ2-2; CDR3: CASSLPGANTGELFF; DNA: TGTGCCAGCAGCCTACCGGGCGCGAACACCGGGGAGCTGTTTTTT
V: TRBV3-1/TRBV3-2; size: .; D: TRBD2; J: TRBJ2-1; CDR3: CASSPQASGYNEQFF; DNA: TGTGCCAGCAGCCCCCAAGCTAGCGGCTACAATGAGCAGTTCTTC
V: TRBV2; size: .; D: .; J: TRBJ1-1; CDR3: CANIQDEGTEAFF; DNA: TGTGCCAACATACAGGACGAAGGCACTGAAGCTTTCTTT
V: TRBV7-9; size: .; D: TRBD1; J: TRBJ2-3; CDR3: CASSLDRAAQYF; DNA: TGTGCCAGCAGCTTGGACAGGGCGGCGCAGTATTTT
V: TRBV28; size: once; D: .; J: TRBJ1-4; CDR3: CASSASDIATNEKLFF; DNA: TGTGCCAGCAGTGCCTCTGATATAGCAACTAATGAAAAACTGTTTTTT
V: TRBV6-6; size: .; D: .; J: TRBJ1-3; CDR3: CASKAQGLSGNTIYF; DNA: TGTGCCAGCAAGGCACAGGGCTTGTCTGGAAACACCATATATTTT
V: TRBV2; size: .; D: .; J: TRBJ1-5; CDR3: CASRNRLPGEPQHF; DNA: TGTGCCAGCAGAAACCGACTACCGGGAGAGCCCCAGCATTTT
V: TRBV7-9; size: .; D: .; J: TRBJ2-1; CDR3: CASSFVRDGNNEQFF; DNA: TGTGCCAGCAGTTTCGTCCGGGACGGCAACAATGAGCAGTTCTTC
V: TRBV19; size: .; D: .; J: TRBJ2-1; CDR3: CASSIGTDGFF; DNA: TGTGCCAGTAGTATAGGAACAGACGGGTTCTTC
V: TRBV28; size: .; D: .; J: TRBJ1-6; CDR3: CASSRGRQVNSPLHF; DNA: TGTGCCAGCAGCCGAGGCCGACAAGTTAATTCACCCCTCCACTTT
V: TRBV18; size: .; D: .; J: TRBJ1-2; CDR3: CASSPGDHGYTF; DNA: TGTGCCAGCTCACCAGGGGATCATGGCTACACCTTC
V: TRBV5-1; size: .; D: TRBD1; J: TRBJ1-2; CDR3: CASSLSKPGQGINYGYTF; DNA: TGCGCCAGCAGCCTCAGTAAACCGGGACAGGGAATAAACTATGGCTACACCTTC
V: TRBV4-3; size: .; D: .; J: TRBJ2-3; CDR3: CASSQRAIGTDTQYF; DNA: TGCGCCAGCAGCCAACGCGCCATCGGCACAGATACGCAGTATTTT
V: TRBV11-2; size: .; D: .; J: TRBJ1-1; CDR3: CASSSRRIEAFF; DNA: TGTGCCAGCAGCTCAAGAAGAATTGAAGCTTTCTTT
V: TRBV12-3/TRBV12-4; size: .; D: .; J: TRBJ2-7; CDR3: CASSLGGLRVDF; DNA: TGTGCCAGCAGTTTGGGTGGGCTGCGGGTAGACTTC
V: TRBV10-3; size: .; D: TRBD2; J: TRBJ2-1; CDR3: CANSLKASGSSEQFF; DNA: TGTGCTAACTCGCTTAAGGCTAGCGGGAGTAGTGAGCAGTTCTTC
V: TRBV11-3; size: .; D: TRBD1; J: TRBJ2-6; CDR3: CASSLGQGALGANVLTF; DNA: TGTGCCAGCAGCCTGGGACAGGGGGCACTTGGGGCCAACGTCCTGACTTTC
V: TRBV11-3; size: .; D: .; J: TRBJ2-3; CDR3: CATSIGVTDTQYF; DNA: TGTGCCACCTCAATAGGGGTCACAGATACGCAGTATTTT
V: TRBV19; size: .; D: .; J: TRBJ2-2; CDR3: CASSMSGIEELFF; DNA: TGTGCCAGTAGTATGTCAGGAATCGAAGAGCTGTTTTTT
V: TRBV29-1; size: .; D: TRBD1; J: TRBJ2-5; CDR3: CSVSDRAGETQYF; DNA: TGCAGCGTTTCGGACAGGGCGGGGGAGACCCAGTACTTC
V: TRBV20-1; size: .; D: .; J: TRBJ2-7; CDR3: CSAMAREARYF; DNA: TGCAGTGCTATGGCTAGGGAGGCGCGGTACTTC
V: TRBV7-9; size: .; D: .; J: TRBJ1-1; CDR3: CASSSQGSTEAFF; DNA: TGTGCCAGCAGCTCGCAGGGATCCACTGAAGCTTTCTTT
V: TRBV6-5; size: .; D: .; J: TRBJ2-5; CDR3: CASSGRSGARETQYF; DNA: TGTGCCAGCAGCGGAAGATCCGGGGCCCGAGAGACCCAGTACTTC
V: TRBV5-1; size: .; D: TRBD2; J: TRBJ2-7; CDR3: CASSQGKANRLASYEQYF; DNA: TGCGCCAGCAGCCAGGGAAAGGCGAATCGACTAGCGAGTTACGAGCAGTACTTC
V: TRBV4-2; size: .; D: .; J: TRBJ2-5; CDR3: CASTPDGETQYF; DNA: TGTGCCAGCACCCCTGATGGAGAGACCCAGTACTTC
V: TRBV14; size: .; D: .; J: TRBJ2-7; CDR3: CASSRQISYEQYF; DNA: TGTGCCAGCAGTCGACAGATCTCCTACGAGCAGTACTTC
V: TRBV4-1; size: .; D: .; J: TRBJ1-5; CDR3: CASSQLTWNNQPQHF; DNA: TGCGCCAGCAGCCAGTTAACTTGGAACAATCAGCCCCAGCATTTT
V: TRBV10-3; size: .; D: TRBD2; J: TRBJ2-2; CDR3: CAISQSRTSGSGNTGELFF; DNA: TGTGCCATCAGCCAGAGTCGGACTAGCGGGAGTGGTAACACCGGGGAGCTGTTTTTT
V: TRBV18; size: once; D: .; J: TRBJ1-1; CDR3: CASSTVAAEAFF; DNA: TGTGCCAGCTCAACCGTTGCAGCCGAAGCTTTCTTT
V: TRBV6-5; size: once; D: .; J: TRBJ1-2; CDR3: CASSRGLGYTF; DNA: TGTGCCAGCAGTCGAGGGCTTGGCTACACCTTC
V: TRBV6-5; size: .; D: .; J: TRBJ1-3; CDR3: CASSYSGGLGNTIYF; DNA: TGTGCCAGCAGTTATTCCGGGGGGCTCGGAAACACCATATATTTT
V: TRBV28; size: .; D: .; J: TRBJ1-1; CDR3: CASKRGSEAFF; DNA: TGTGCCAGCAAGCGAGGGTCAGAAGCTTTCTTT
V: TRBV5-6; size: .; D: TRBD1; J: TRBJ2-3; CDR3: CASSQPGQGKGTQYF; DNA: TGTGCCAGCAGCCAACCCGGACAGGGGAAGGGTACGCAGTATTTT
V: TRBV5-1; size: few; D: .; J: TRBJ1-5; CDR3: CASSDRGGGSQHF; DNA: TGCGCCAGCAGCGATAGGGGAGGTGGATCCCAGCATTTT
V: TRBV12-3/TRBV12-4; size: .; D: .; J: TRBJ2-7; CDR3: CASSLQGSEQYF; DNA: TGTGCCAGCAGTCTCCAGGGCTCCGAGCAGTACTTC
V: TRBV15; size: .; D: .; J: TRBJ2-7; CDR3: CATSRDTGYGNEQYF; DNA: TGTGCCACCAGCAGAGATACAGGGTACGGAAACGAGCAGTACTTC
V: TRBV6-5; size: .; D: TRBD1; J: TRBJ2-7; CDR3: CASWTGAYEQYF; DNA: TGTGCCAGTTGGACAGGGGCCTACGAACAGTACTTC
V: TRBV18; size: .; D: TRBD2; J: TRBJ2-2; CDR3: CASSPSKGLAGAGELFF; DNA: TGTGCCAGCTCACCGAGCAAGGGACTAGCGGGAGCCGGGGAGCTGTTTTTT
V: TRBV5-1; size: .; D: TRBD1; J: TRBJ1-1; CDR3: CASSSRQGATEAFF; DNA: TGCGCCAGCAGCTCTAGACAGGGGGCTACTGAAGCTTTCTTT